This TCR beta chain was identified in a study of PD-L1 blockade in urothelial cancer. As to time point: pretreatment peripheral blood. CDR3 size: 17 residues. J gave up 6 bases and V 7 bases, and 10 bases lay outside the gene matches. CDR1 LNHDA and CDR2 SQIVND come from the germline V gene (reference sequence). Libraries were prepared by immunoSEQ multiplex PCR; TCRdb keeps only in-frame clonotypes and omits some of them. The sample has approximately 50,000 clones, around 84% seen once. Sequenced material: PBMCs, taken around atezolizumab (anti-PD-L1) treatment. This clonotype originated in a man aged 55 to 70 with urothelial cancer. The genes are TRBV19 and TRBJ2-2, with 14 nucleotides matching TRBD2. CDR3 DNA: TGTGCCAGTATTCGGACTAGCGGGAGGCTTAACGCCGGGGAGCTGTTTTTT. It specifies CASIRTSGRLNAGELFF.